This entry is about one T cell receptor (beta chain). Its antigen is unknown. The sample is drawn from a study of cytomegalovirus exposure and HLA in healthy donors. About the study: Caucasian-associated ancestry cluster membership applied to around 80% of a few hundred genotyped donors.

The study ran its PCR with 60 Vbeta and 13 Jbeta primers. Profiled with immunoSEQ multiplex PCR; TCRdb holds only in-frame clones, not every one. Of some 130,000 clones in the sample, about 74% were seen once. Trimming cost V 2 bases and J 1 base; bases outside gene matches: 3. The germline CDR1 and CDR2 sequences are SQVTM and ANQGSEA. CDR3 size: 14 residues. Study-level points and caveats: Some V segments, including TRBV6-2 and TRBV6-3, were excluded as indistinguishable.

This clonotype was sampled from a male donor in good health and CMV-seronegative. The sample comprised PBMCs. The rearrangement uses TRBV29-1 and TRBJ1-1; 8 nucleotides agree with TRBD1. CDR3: CSVERDRRNTEAFF. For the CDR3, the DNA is TGCAGCGTTGAAAGGGACAGGAGGAACACTGAAGCTTTCTTT.